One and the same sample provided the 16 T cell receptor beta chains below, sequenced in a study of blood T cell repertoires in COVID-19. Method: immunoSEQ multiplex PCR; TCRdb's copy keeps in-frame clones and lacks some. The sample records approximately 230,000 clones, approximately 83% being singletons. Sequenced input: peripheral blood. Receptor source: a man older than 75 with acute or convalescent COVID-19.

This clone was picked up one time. The CDR3 region is CASSIRSHATNEKLFF. CDR3 sequence (DNA): TGTGCCAGTAGTATCAGGTCCCACGCAACTAATGAAAAACTGTTTTTT. This chain uses TRBV19 with TRBJ1-4; no reliable D call. There are 16 residues in the CDR3. Germline V gives CDR1 LNHDA, CDR2 SQIVND (reference sequence). V dropped 3 bases and J dropped 0 bases, with 11 bases sitting between them.

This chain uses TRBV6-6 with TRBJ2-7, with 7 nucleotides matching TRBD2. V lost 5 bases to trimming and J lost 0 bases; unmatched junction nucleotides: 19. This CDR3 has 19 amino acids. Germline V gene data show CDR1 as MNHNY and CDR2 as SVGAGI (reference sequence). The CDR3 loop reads CASSPRGGGRTPHSYEQYF. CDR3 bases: TGTGCCAGCAGTCCCCGCGGGGGAGGTAGGACACCTCACTCCTACGAGCAGTACTTC.

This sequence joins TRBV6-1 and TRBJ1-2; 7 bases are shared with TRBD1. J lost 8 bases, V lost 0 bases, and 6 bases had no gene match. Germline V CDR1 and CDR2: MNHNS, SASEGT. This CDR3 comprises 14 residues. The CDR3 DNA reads TGTGCCAGCAGTGAAGCGAAGGGGGCAGGGGGCTACACCTTC. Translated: CASSEAKGAGGYTF.

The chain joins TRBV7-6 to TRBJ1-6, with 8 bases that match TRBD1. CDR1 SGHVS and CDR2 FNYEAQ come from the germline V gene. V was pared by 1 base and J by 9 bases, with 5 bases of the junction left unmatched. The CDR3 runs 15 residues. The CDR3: CASSLGTGYGSPLHF. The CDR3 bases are TGTGCCAGCAGCTTAGGGACAGGGTACGGTTCACCCCTCCACTTT.

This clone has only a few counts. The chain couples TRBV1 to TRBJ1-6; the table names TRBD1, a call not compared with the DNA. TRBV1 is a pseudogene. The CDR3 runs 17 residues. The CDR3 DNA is TGCACCAGCAGCCATCATTTACAGGGGGCGCCCCTTTCACCCCTCCACTTT. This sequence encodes CTSSHHLQGAPLSPLHF.

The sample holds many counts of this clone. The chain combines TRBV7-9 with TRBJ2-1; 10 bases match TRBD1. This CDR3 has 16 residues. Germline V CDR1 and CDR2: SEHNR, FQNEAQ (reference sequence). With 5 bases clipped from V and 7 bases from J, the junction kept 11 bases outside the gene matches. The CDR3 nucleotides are TGTGCCAGCAGCGCACGACAGGGGGCTTCCCTAAATGAGCAGTTCTTC. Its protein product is CASSARQGASLNEQFF.

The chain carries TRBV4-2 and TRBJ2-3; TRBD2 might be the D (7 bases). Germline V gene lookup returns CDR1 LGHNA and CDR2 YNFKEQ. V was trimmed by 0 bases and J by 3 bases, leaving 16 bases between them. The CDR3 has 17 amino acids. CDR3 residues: CASSQDDAGAPTDTQYF. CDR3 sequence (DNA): TGTGCCAGCAGCCAAGATGATGCGGGGGCCCCAACAGATACGCAGTATTTT.

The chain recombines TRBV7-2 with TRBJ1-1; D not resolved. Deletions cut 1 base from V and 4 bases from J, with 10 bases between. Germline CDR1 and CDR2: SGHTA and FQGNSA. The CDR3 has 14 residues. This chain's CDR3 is CASSLDFLSTEAFF. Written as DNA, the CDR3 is TGTGCCAGCAGCTTAGATTTTCTTAGCACTGAAGCTTTCTTT. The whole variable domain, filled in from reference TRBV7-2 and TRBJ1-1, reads GAGVSQSPSNKVTEKGKDVELRCDPISGHTALYWYRQSLGQGLEFLIYFQGNSAPDKSGLPSDRFSAERTGGSVSTLTIQRTQQEDSAVYLCASSLDFLSTEAFFGQGTRLTVV.

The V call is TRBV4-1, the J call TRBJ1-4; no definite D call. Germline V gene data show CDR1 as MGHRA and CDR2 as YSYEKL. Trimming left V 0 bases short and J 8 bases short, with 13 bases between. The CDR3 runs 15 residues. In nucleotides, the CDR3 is TGCGCCAGCAGCCAAGATGCACGGGGAGGCGAAAAACTGTTTTTT. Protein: CASSQDARGGEKLFF.

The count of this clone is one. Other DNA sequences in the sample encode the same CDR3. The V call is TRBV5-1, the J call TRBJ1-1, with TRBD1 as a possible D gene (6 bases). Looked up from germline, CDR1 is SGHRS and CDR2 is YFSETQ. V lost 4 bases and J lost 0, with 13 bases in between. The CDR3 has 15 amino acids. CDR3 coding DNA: TGCGCCAGCAGCGGATCAGGGGTATTGAACACTGAAGCTTTCTTT. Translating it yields CASSGSGVLNTEAFF. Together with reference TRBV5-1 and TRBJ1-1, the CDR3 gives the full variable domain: KAGVTQTPRYLIKTRGQQVTLSCSPISGHRSVSWYQQTPGQGLQFLFEYFSETQRNKGNFPGRFSGRQFSNSRSEMNVSTLELGDSALYLCASSGSGVLNTEAFFGQGTRLTVV.

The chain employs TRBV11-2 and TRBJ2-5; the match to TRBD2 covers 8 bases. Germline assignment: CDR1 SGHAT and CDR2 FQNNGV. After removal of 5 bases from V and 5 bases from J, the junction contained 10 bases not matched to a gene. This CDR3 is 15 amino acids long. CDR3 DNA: TGTGCCAGCAGCATCGCCGGGACTAGTAAGGAGACCCAGTACTTC. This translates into CASSIAGTSKETQYF.

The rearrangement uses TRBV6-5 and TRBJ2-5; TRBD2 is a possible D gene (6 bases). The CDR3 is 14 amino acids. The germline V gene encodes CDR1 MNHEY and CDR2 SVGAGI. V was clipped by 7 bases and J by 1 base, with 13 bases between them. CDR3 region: CASNRENSQETQYF. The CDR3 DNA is TGTGCCAGCAACCGGGAGAATTCCCAAGAGACCCAGTACTTC.

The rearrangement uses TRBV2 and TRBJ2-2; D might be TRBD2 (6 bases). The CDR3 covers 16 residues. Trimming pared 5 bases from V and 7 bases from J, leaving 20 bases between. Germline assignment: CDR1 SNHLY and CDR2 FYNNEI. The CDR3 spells CASSLISGRGGGELFF. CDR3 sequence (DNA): TGTGCCAGCAGTCTGATTAGCGGACGGGGAGGCGGGGAGCTGTTTTTT.

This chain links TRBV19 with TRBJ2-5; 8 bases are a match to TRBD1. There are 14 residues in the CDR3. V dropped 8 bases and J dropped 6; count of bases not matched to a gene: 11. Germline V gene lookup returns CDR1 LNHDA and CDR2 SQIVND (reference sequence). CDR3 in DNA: TGTGCCAGTCAAACCCGGACAGGGACGAAGACCCAGTACTTC. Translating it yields CASQTRTGTKTQYF.

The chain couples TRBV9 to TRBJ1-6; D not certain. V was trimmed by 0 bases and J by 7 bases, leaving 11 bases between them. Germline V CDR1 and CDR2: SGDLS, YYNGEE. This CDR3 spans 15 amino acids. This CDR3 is CASSVGLRGNSPLHF. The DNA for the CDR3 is TGTGCCAGCAGCGTAGGACTGAGAGGGAATTCACCCCTCCACTTT.

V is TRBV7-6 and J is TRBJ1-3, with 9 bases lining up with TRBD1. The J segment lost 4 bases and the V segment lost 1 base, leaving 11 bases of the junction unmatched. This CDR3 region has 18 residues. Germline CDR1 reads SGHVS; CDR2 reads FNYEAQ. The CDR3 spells CASSLGSPWTGEGNTIYF. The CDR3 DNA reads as TGTGCCAGCAGCTTAGGCTCCCCTTGGACAGGGGAAGGAAACACCATATATTTT.